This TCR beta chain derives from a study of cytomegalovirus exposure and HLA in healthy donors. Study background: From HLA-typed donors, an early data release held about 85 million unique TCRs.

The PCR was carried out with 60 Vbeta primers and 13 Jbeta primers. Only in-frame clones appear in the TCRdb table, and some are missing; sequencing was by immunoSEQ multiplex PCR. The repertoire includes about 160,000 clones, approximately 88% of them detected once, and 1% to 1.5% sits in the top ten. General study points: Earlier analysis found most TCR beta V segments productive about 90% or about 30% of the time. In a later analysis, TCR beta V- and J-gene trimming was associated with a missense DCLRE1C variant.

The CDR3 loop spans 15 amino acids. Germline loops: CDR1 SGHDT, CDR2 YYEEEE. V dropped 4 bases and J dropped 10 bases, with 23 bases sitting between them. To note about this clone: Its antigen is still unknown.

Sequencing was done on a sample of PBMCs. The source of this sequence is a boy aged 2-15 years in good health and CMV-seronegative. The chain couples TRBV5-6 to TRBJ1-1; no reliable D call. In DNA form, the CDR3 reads TGTGCCAGCAGCCCTGGAGGGCAGATGCTGCTGGGAGCTTTCTTT. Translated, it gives CASSPGGQMLLGAFF. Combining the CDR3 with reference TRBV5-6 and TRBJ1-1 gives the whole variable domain DAGVTQSPTHLIKTRGQQVTLRCSPKSGHDTVSWYQQALGQGPQFIFQYYEEEERQRGNFPDRFSGHQFPNYSSELNVNALLLGDSALYLCASSPGGQMLLGAFFGQGTRLTVV.